The 9 T cell receptor beta chains below come from one sample, sequenced in a study of OX40 agonist ivuxolimab in advanced cancers. Using immunoSEQ multiplex PCR, the repertoire was profiled, and TCRdb retains in-frame clones only, with some absent. Of tens of thousands of clones listed, approximately 86% are singletons. The input for sequencing was CD4+ or CD8+ T cells sorted from blood, taken in a trial of the OX40 agonist ivuxolimab. The receptors originated from an adult with an advanced solid tumor such as melanoma, head and neck, liver or kidney cancer.

V and J are TRBV6-5 and TRBJ2-5; D unresolved. Deletions cut 0 bases from V and 2 bases from J, with 10 bases between. Per the germline V gene, CDR1 is MNHEY and CDR2 is SVGAGI. The CDR3 spans 15 residues. The CDR3 protein is CASSYSPGLQETQYF. Written as DNA, the CDR3 is TGTGCCAGCAGTTACTCGCCCGGATTACAAGAGACCCAGTACTTC.

The genes are TRBV5-1 and TRBJ2-5; D possibly corresponds to TRBD1 (6 bases). V was pared by 5 bases and J by 4 bases, with 15 bases between. Germline CDR1 reads SGHRS; CDR2 reads YFSETQ. The CDR3 has 14 residues. CDR3 residues: CASSLMGAAETQYF. The CDR3 DNA reads TGCGCCAGCAGTTTGATGGGGGCGGCAGAGACCCAGTACTTC.

The rearrangement uses TRBV9 and TRBJ2-1; D gene ambiguous. CDR1 is SGDLS, CDR2 YYNGEE, per germline. This CDR3 comprises 11 residues. V dropped 4 bases and J dropped 9 bases, with 8 bases sitting between them. The DNA for the CDR3 is TGTGCCAGCAGCAAGACTGGTGAGCAGTTCTTC. This sequence encodes CASSKTGEQFF.

The chain couples TRBV5-4 to TRBJ1-2; 10 positions match TRBD1. The germline V gene has CDR1 SGHNT and CDR2 YYREEE (reference sequence). The CDR3 extends over 15 amino acids. The V gene end was trimmed by 6 bases and the J gene end by 5 bases; junction bases not matched to a gene: 10. The CDR3 sequence: CASNRGTGERYGYTF. The DNA for the CDR3 is TGTGCCAGCAACAGGGGGACAGGGGAGAGGTATGGCTACACCTTC.

This chain joins TRBV7-2 and TRBJ1-5, with 7 positions matching TRBD1. The CDR3 spans 16 residues. CDR1 SGHTA and CDR2 FQGNSA come from the germline V gene. V shed 3 bases, J shed 0 bases, and the junction held 5 bases outside the gene matches. The chain's CDR3 is CASSFTGQYSNQPQHF. CDR3 DNA: TGTGCCAGCAGCTTTACGGGACAGTATAGCAATCAGCCCCAGCATTTT. Based on the CDR3 plus reference TRBV7-2 and TRBJ1-5, the full variable domain is GAGVSQSPSNKVTEKGKDVELRCDPISGHTALYWYRQSLGQGLEFLIYFQGNSAPDKSGLPSDRFSAERTGGSVSTLTIQRTQQEDSAVYLCASSFTGQYSNQPQHFGDGTRLSIL.

The V and J genes are TRBV6-5 and TRBJ2-1; D gene uncertain. Germline values: CDR1 MNHEY, CDR2 SVGAGI. Trimming stripped 3 bases from V and 8 bases from J, with 11 bases between. This CDR3 region has 13 residues. As DNA, the CDR3 is TGTGCCAGCAGTTATGGGGTCTTAGATGAGCAGTTCTTC. Translating gives CASSYGVLDEQFF.

This rearrangement joins TRBV9 to TRBJ1-5; TRBD1 might be the D (6 bases). The CDR3 covers 15 residues. V was trimmed by 4 bases and J by 5 bases, leaving 16 bases between them. Germline lookup yields CDR1 SGDLS and CDR2 YYNGEE. The CDR3 region has the DNA TGTGCCAGCAGCTCCGACCCACAGGGAGATCAGCCCCAGCATTTT. This gives the protein CASSSDPQGDQPQHF.

This clone was seen a few times. The chain links TRBV28 to TRBJ2-5; the D gene is possibly TRBD2 (6 bases). CDR1 and CDR2 (germline): MDHEN, SYDVKM. Deletions cut 5 bases from V and 2 bases from J, with 9 bases between. This CDR3 has 13 amino acids. Here the CDR3 DNA reads TGTGCCAGCAGTCCCGGGACTCAAGAGACCCAGTACTTC. This codes for CASSPGTQETQYF.

The genes are TRBV11-2 and TRBJ2-3; D gene unclear. V lost 0 bases and J lost 2, with 12 bases in between. The CDR3 length is 16 residues. Looked up from germline, CDR1 is SGHAT and CDR2 is FQNNGV. CDR3 bases: TGTGCCAGCAGCTTAGATCTAGGGCTTATCACAGATACGCAGTATTTT. Protein product: CASSLDLGLITDTQYF.